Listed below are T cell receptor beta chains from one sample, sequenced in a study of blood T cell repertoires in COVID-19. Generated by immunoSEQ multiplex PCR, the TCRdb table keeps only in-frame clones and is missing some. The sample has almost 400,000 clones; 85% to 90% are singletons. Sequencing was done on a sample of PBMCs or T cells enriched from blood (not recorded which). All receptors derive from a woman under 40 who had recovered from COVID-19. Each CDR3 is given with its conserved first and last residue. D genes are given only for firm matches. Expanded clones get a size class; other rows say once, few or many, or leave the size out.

cdr3_aa: CATSDSAGLADKQFF; cdr3_nt: TGTGCCACCAGTGATTCCGCGGGACTAGCGGATAAGCAGTTCTTC; d_call: TRBD2; clone_size: .; j_call: TRBJ2-1; v_call: TRBV24-1
cdr3_aa: CATSDRQGGTDTQYF; cdr3_nt: TGTGCCACCAGTGATAGGCAGGGTGGCACAGATACGCAGTATTTT; d_call: .; clone_size: .; j_call: TRBJ2-3; v_call: TRBV24-1
cdr3_aa: CASSQPGQGYNEQFF; cdr3_nt: TGTGCCAGCAGCCAGCCGGGACAGGGGTACAATGAGCAGTTCTTC; d_call: TRBD1; clone_size: .; j_call: TRBJ2-1; v_call: TRBV3-1/TRBV3-2
cdr3_aa: CASRVGAGTGELFF; cdr3_nt: TGTGCCAGTAGGGTGGGGGCAGGAACCGGGGAGCTGTTTTTT; d_call: .; clone_size: .; j_call: TRBJ2-2; v_call: TRBV19
cdr3_aa: CATSDWRGPSGANVLTF; cdr3_nt: TGTGCCACCAGTGATTGGAGGGGGCCCTCTGGGGCCAACGTCCTGACTTTC; d_call: .; clone_size: .; j_call: TRBJ2-6; v_call: TRBV24-1
cdr3_aa: CASGLGGESAYEQYF; cdr3_nt: TGTGCTAGTGGTTTGGGGGGGGAGTCAGCCTACGAGCAGTACTTC; d_call: .; clone_size: .; j_call: TRBJ2-7; v_call: TRBV12-5
cdr3_aa: CATSETDQSGTDTQYF; cdr3_nt: TGTGCCACCAGTGAAACCGACCAAAGCGGCACAGATACGCAGTATTTT; d_call: .; clone_size: .; j_call: TRBJ2-3; v_call: TRBV24-1
cdr3_aa: CASKPSVGGNEQFF; cdr3_nt: TGTGCCAGCAAACCCTCGGTCGGGGGCAATGAGCAGTTCTTC; d_call: .; clone_size: .; j_call: TRBJ2-1; v_call: TRBV19
cdr3_aa: CASSEYSNLNTEAFF; cdr3_nt: TGTGCCAGCAGCGAATACAGCAATTTGAACACTGAAGCTTTCTTT; d_call: .; clone_size: .; j_call: TRBJ1-1; v_call: TRBV7-2
cdr3_aa: CASSEIGQGVYEQYF; cdr3_nt: TGTGCCAGCAGCGAAATCGGACAGGGGGTCTACGAGCAGTACTTC; d_call: TRBD1; clone_size: .; j_call: TRBJ2-7; v_call: TRBV7-3
cdr3_aa: CASSLGGFGELFF; cdr3_nt: TGTGCCAGCAGTCTTGGGGGGTTCGGGGAGCTGTTTTTT; d_call: .; clone_size: .; j_call: TRBJ2-2; v_call: TRBV12-3/TRBV12-4
cdr3_aa: CASSEAGGVVGYGYTF; cdr3_nt: TGTGCCAGCAGTGAAGCGGGGGGAGTCGTCGGCTATGGCTACACCTTC; d_call: .; clone_size: .; j_call: TRBJ1-2; v_call: TRBV6-1
cdr3_aa: CASSLYPETGTIYF; cdr3_nt: TGTGCCAGCAGCTTATACCCCGAGACAGGGACCATATATTTT; d_call: TRBD1; clone_size: many; j_call: TRBJ1-3; v_call: TRBV7-2
cdr3_aa: CASSLAKTASNYGYTF; cdr3_nt: TGTGCCAGCAGCTTAGCTAAGACAGCTTCCAACTATGGCTACACCTTC; d_call: .; clone_size: .; j_call: TRBJ1-2; v_call: TRBV7-8
cdr3_aa: CASSHPRTGSSYNEQFF; cdr3_nt: TGCGCCAGCAGCCATCCACGGACAGGGAGCTCCTACAATGAGCAGTTCTTC; d_call: TRBD1; clone_size: once; j_call: TRBJ2-1; v_call: TRBV4-1
cdr3_aa: CASSPQQQQYF; cdr3_nt: TGTGCCAGCAGCCCGCAACAACAGCAGTACTTC; d_call: .; clone_size: .; j_call: TRBJ2-7; v_call: TRBV7-9
cdr3_aa: CASSISAGNPHEQYF; cdr3_nt: TGTGCCAGTAGTATATCAGCCGGGAATCCCCACGAGCAGTACTTC; d_call: .; clone_size: .; j_call: TRBJ2-7; v_call: TRBV19
cdr3_aa: CASRSTGNFYGYTF; cdr3_nt: TGTGCCAGCAGGAGCACAGGAAATTTCTATGGCTACACCTTC; d_call: .; clone_size: few; j_call: TRBJ1-2; v_call: TRBV7-2
cdr3_aa: CATSDPTVNKQGRAYNEQFF; cdr3_nt: TGTGCCACCAGTGACCCCACAGTCAACAAACAGGGGCGGGCCTACAATGAGCAGTTCTTC; d_call: TRBD1; clone_size: .; j_call: TRBJ2-1; v_call: TRBV24-1
cdr3_aa: CASSQVRETQYF; cdr3_nt: TGTGCCAGCAGCCAAGTCCGAGAGACCCAGTACTTC; d_call: .; clone_size: .; j_call: TRBJ2-5; v_call: TRBV14
cdr3_aa: CASSSWGTSGHNEQFF; cdr3_nt: TGTGCCAGCAGTTCGTGGGGAACTAGCGGGCACAATGAGCAGTTCTTC; d_call: TRBD2; clone_size: .; j_call: TRBJ2-1; v_call: TRBV28
cdr3_aa: CASSCKTGGPSYEQYF; cdr3_nt: TGTGCCAGCAGCTGTAAGACAGGGGGACCCTCCTACGAGCAGTACTTC; d_call: TRBD1; clone_size: .; j_call: TRBJ2-7; v_call: TRBV7-7
cdr3_aa: CASSLGGDYGYTF; cdr3_nt: TGTGCCAGCAGCCTAGGGGGGGACTATGGCTACACCTTC; d_call: .; clone_size: .; j_call: TRBJ1-2; v_call: TRBV4-2
cdr3_aa: CASSASGRGHNEQFF; cdr3_nt: TGCGCCAGCAGCGCGAGCGGGAGGGGGCACAATGAGCAGTTCTTC; d_call: TRBD2; clone_size: few; j_call: TRBJ2-1; v_call: TRBV5-1
cdr3_aa: CASSHRQGAGYGYTF; cdr3_nt: TGCGCCAGCAGCCACCGACAGGGGGCGGGCTATGGCTACACCTTC; d_call: TRBD1; clone_size: .; j_call: TRBJ1-2; v_call: TRBV4-1
cdr3_aa: CASRSGLQGISLAYNEQFF; cdr3_nt: TGTGCCAGCAGGAGTGGGTTACAGGGGATCTCTTTGGCGTACAATGAGCAGTTCTTC; d_call: TRBD1; clone_size: .; j_call: TRBJ2-1; v_call: TRBV28
cdr3_aa: CASSPGLAGDGGELFF; cdr3_nt: TGTGCCAGCAGCCCGGGACTAGCGGGGGATGGCGGGGAGCTGTTTTTT; d_call: TRBD2; clone_size: .; j_call: TRBJ2-2; v_call: TRBV4-2
cdr3_aa: CAWSPAGVAEAFF; cdr3_nt: TGTGCCTGGAGTCCCGCGGGGGTCGCTGAAGCTTTCTTT; d_call: .; clone_size: .; j_call: TRBJ1-1; v_call: TRBV30
cdr3_aa: CASSAWGTGAYEQYF; cdr3_nt: TGTGCCAGCAGCGCCTGGGGGACAGGGGCCTACGAGCAGTACTTC; d_call: TRBD1; clone_size: .; j_call: TRBJ2-7; v_call: TRBV9
cdr3_aa: CASSSDRSGATNEKLFF; cdr3_nt: TGTGCCAGCAGTTCAGACAGGAGTGGGGCGACTAATGAAAAACTGTTTTTT; d_call: .; clone_size: .; j_call: TRBJ1-4; v_call: TRBV28
cdr3_aa: CASSQDYSKETQYF; cdr3_nt: TGTGCCAGCAGCCAAGATTACAGTAAAGAGACCCAGTACTTC; d_call: .; clone_size: .; j_call: TRBJ2-5; v_call: TRBV3-1/TRBV3-2
cdr3_aa: CAISEAGVGTGELFF; cdr3_nt: TGTGCCATCAGTGAAGCGGGAGTGGGGACCGGGGAGCTGTTTTTT; d_call: TRBD2; clone_size: .; j_call: TRBJ2-2; v_call: TRBV10-3
cdr3_aa: CASSVAGRGGNTIYF; cdr3_nt: TGTGCCAGCAGCGTAGCGGGCAGGGGGGGAAACACCATATATTTT; d_call: TRBD1; clone_size: .; j_call: TRBJ1-3; v_call: TRBV9
cdr3_aa: CASSVGSRLAVWNTGELFF; cdr3_nt: TGTGCCAGCAGCGTAGGTTCCCGACTAGCGGTTTGGAACACCGGGGAGCTGTTTTTT; d_call: TRBD2; clone_size: .; j_call: TRBJ2-2; v_call: TRBV9
cdr3_aa: CASSQDRYSFYGYTF; cdr3_nt: TGTGCCAGCAGCCAAGATCGTTATAGCTTTTATGGCTACACCTTC; d_call: .; clone_size: .; j_call: TRBJ1-2; v_call: TRBV3-1/TRBV3-2
cdr3_aa: CASSPSGRFGTGELFF; cdr3_nt: TGTGCCAGCAGCCCTAGCGGGAGGTTTGGAACCGGGGAGCTGTTTTTT; d_call: TRBD2; clone_size: .; j_call: TRBJ2-2; v_call: TRBV6-2/TRBV6-3
cdr3_aa: CASRRDRAPNYGYTF; cdr3_nt: TGTGCCAGCAGGCGGGACAGGGCCCCTAACTATGGCTACACCTTC; d_call: TRBD1; clone_size: .; j_call: TRBJ1-2; v_call: TRBV2
cdr3_aa: CASSREGQGRTGGNTIYF; cdr3_nt: TGTGCCAGCAGTCGTGAGGGACAGGGCCGAACCGGTGGAAACACCATATATTTT; d_call: TRBD1; clone_size: .; j_call: TRBJ1-3; v_call: TRBV6-6
cdr3_aa: CSVSLGGTRGSYEQYF; cdr3_nt: TGCAGCGTATCCTTAGGCGGGACTCGTGGGTCCTACGAGCAGTACTTC; d_call: .; clone_size: .; j_call: TRBJ2-7; v_call: TRBV29-1
cdr3_aa: CASSQVGGLSTEAFF; cdr3_nt: TGCGCCAGCAGCCAAGTCGGGGGGCTGAGCACTGAAGCTTTCTTT; d_call: .; clone_size: .; j_call: TRBJ1-1; v_call: TRBV4-3
cdr3_aa: CASSARTVSGNTIYF; cdr3_nt: TGTGCCAGCAGCGCCCGGACAGTTTCTGGAAACACCATATATTTT; d_call: .; clone_size: .; j_call: TRBJ1-3; v_call: TRBV9
cdr3_aa: CASRARLWTSSPYEQYF; cdr3_nt: TGTGCCAGCAGAGCCCGTCTTTGGACTAGCAGTCCCTACGAGCAGTACTTC; d_call: TRBD2; clone_size: .; j_call: TRBJ2-7; v_call: TRBV2
cdr3_aa: CASSLGRGNQPQHF; cdr3_nt: TGCGCCAGCAGCCTTGGTAGAGGGAACCAGCCCCAGCATTTT; d_call: .; clone_size: .; j_call: TRBJ1-5; v_call: TRBV5-1
cdr3_aa: CASTGRRNEQFF; cdr3_nt: TGTGCCAGCACAGGGCGCCGCAATGAGCAGTTCTTC; d_call: .; clone_size: .; j_call: TRBJ2-1; v_call: TRBV2
cdr3_aa: CASSRQGLSNYGYTF; cdr3_nt: TGTGCCAGTAGTCGACAGGGCCTCTCTAACTATGGCTACACCTTC; d_call: TRBD1; clone_size: .; j_call: TRBJ1-2; v_call: TRBV19
cdr3_aa: CASSEAGGGNSPLHF; cdr3_nt: TGCGCCAGCAGTGAAGCGGGGGGTGGTAATTCACCCCTCCACTTT; d_call: .; clone_size: few; j_call: TRBJ1-6; v_call: TRBV10-2
cdr3_aa: CASSTRYPPGSTNEKLFF; cdr3_nt: TGTGCCAGCAGTACGCGCTACCCCCCGGGTTCAACTAATGAAAAACTGTTTTTT; d_call: .; clone_size: once; j_call: TRBJ1-4; v_call: TRBV6-2/TRBV6-3
cdr3_aa: CASSPSQGALHF; cdr3_nt: TGTGCCAGCAGCCCATCACAGGGGGCCCTCCACTTT; d_call: TRBD1; clone_size: .; j_call: TRBJ1-6; v_call: TRBV7-9
cdr3_aa: CASSPEGASEQFF; cdr3_nt: TGCGCCAGCAGCCCCGAGGGGGCTAGTGAGCAGTTCTTC; d_call: TRBD1; clone_size: once; j_call: TRBJ2-1; v_call: TRBV4-1
cdr3_aa: CASSRTMTQETQYF; cdr3_nt: TGTGCCAGCAGCCGAACTATGACCCAAGAGACCCAGTACTTC; d_call: .; clone_size: .; j_call: TRBJ2-5; v_call: TRBV5-4
cdr3_aa: CASSQRRRGDRGQVNEQFF; cdr3_nt: TGTGCCAGCAGCCAAAGAAGGAGGGGTGACAGGGGGCAGGTGAATGAGCAGTTCTTC; d_call: .; clone_size: .; j_call: TRBJ2-1; v_call: TRBV21-1